There are a few counts of the clone carrying this T cell receptor beta chain. Antigen: not known. Combining iRepertoire HTBI primers with Arm-PCR of CDR3 regions, the authors built TCR beta libraries. Per the study methods: Samples jointly harbored 60 to 70 TRBV and 14 to 15 TRBJ segments. TCRdb analysed the multiplex PCR reads with MiXCR anew, one entry per CDR3 protein. The V and J calls and clone size come from TCRdb's table, not from the authors' own analysis. The sample has about 660,000 distinct CDR3 sequences, 25% to 35% seen once. Trimming cost V 0 bases and J 10 bases, with 15 bases left between them. This CDR3 spans 15 amino acids. Germline V CDR1 and CDR2: SNHLY, FYNNEI. The record originates from a study of regulatory T cells in long-lasting Graves disease. Study results and limitations: TCR diversity was lower in persistent Graves' patients (versus newly diagnosed ones). Among samples with persistent disease, TRBV28, TRBJ1-2 and TRBJ2-5 were favored.

The sample's time point: persistent/refractory GD, antithyroid drugs over 5 years with positive TRAb. RNA extracted from PBMCs served as the sequencing template. The diagnosis of Graves' disease used American Thyroid Association guidelines. The input for sequencing was peripheral blood mononuclear cells (PBMCs), taken when the disease was refractory, from a patient treated with antithyroid drugs. V and J are TRBV2 and TRBJ1-4; a weak D match, TRBD1 (5 bases). This receptor was identified in a female donor with Graves disease. CDR3: CASSEALGGKGKLFF. CDR3 nucleotide sequence: TGTGCCAGCAGTGAAGCGCTTGGGGGGAAGGGAAAACTGTTTTTT. Using reference TRBV2 and TRBJ1-4 for the parts outside the CDR3, the full variable domain is EPEVTQTPSHQVTQMGQEVILRCVPISNHLYFYWYRQILGQKVEFLVSFYNNEISEKSEIFDDQFSVERPDGSNFTLKIRSTKLEDSAMYFCASSEALGGKGKLFFGSGTQLSVL.